This T cell receptor beta chain was found in a study of cytomegalovirus exposure and HLA in healthy donors (dated by TCRdb to 2015 to 2018). Regarding the study in general: In an earlier analysis of 550 to 750 of the donors, around 300 Gb of sequence data and about 110 million unique TCR beta sequences from about 179 million T cells were reported. To predict cytomegalovirus infection status, the study combined high-throughput TCR immunosequencing, statistical association of individual TCRs with disease status, and machine learning. The aim of the study was to test whether cataloging public T cell receptors could identify signatures of past pathogen exposure. A separate validation cohort of approximately 120 different subjects was used in addition to the roughly 670-subject first cohort. To decide whether each TCR beta V gene segment behaved as functional or pseudogenic, an earlier analysis of some 600 of the donors relied on high-throughput TCR beta sequencing. Rather than drawing on any new phenotypic data, the later analysis identified candidate immune exposures from TCR beta sequences and the way those sequences occurred across donors. Class I and class II HLA loci were covered by the typing at four-digit resolution. Because of strong linkage in the cohort, four to six DR-DQ haplotypes were treated as single units for association and clustering. The T cell repertoires of around 670 subjects were profiled by immunosequencing and related to cytomegalovirus serostatus. Donor age, sex, ethnicity and CMV serostatus were compiled alongside the repertoire data. An early release covering around 630 HLA-typed donors comprised 250 to 350 gigabases of sequencing data and roughly 86 million unique TCR sequences. A later genetic analysis used genome-wide SNP genotypes for about 60% of the 666 donors, treating that subset as a discovery cohort. Of the 300 to 450 genotyped donors, about 84% fell in the genetic ancestry cluster associated with self-reported Caucasian donors. Typing coverage differed by locus: A, B, C, DRB1 and DQB1 were typed in roughly 620-630 donors, DQA1 in roughly 500, DPA1 in around 580, and DPB1 in 400 to 490. Every repertoire in the discovery cohort had been generated on one and the same sequencing platform. Among a few hundred genotyped donors of the cohort, an average of approximately 240,000 unique TCR beta nucleotide sequences were sequenced per donor, roughly a sixth of them non-productive. A later analysis re-analyzed previously published TCR beta repertoires from about 730 donors and added high-resolution HLA genotyping to study TCR occurrence patterns. What the authors observed across the whole study: According to a later analysis, parvovirus B19, influenza, CMV and Epstein-Barr virus appeared linked to several top co-occurrence clusters. In a later analysis, the rate of TCR association differed among HLA loci, with DRB1 alleles having the most associated TCRs and HLA-C alleles having the fewest. According to a later analysis, most CMV-associated TCR beta chains appeared to be HLA-restricted, and the HLA associations seemed to be driven largely by CMV exposure. Most TCR sequences were observed very rarely across donors, whereas some public TCRs were present in many individuals. Because counts were too low, 15 to 20 rarely observed V segments, including chromosome 9 orphons, were excluded from the earlier analysis of roughly 580 of the donors. A cluster of highly shared sequence variants was judged likely to be a technical artifact of the sequencing pipeline. Immune exposure information for the cohort was limited to CMV serostatus. Correlated functional status among segregating V segments might be attributable to linkage disequilibrium, but an unknown experimental factor could not be ruled out. This cohort had only TCR beta chains sequenced, and the lack of alpha or paired-chain data limited which features could be detected. The presence/absence analyses assumed that sequencing depth was roughly uniform across donors, and that assumption may not be true. A later analysis found that HLA-associated TCR beta chains were more clonally expanded and had lower generation probabilities than equally common non-associated chains. A later analysis associated some 17,000 TCR beta sequences with specific HLA alleles at a false discovery rate of 0.05. A later genetic analysis associated a missense DCLRE1C variant with V-gene and J-gene trimming of TCR beta chains, and an independent cohort replicated the association. An earlier analysis of approximately 600 of the donors showed that most TCR beta V segments appeared in productive rearrangements either about 87% or about 30% of the time, which broadly matched IMGT annotations. According to a later genetic analysis, donors in an Asian-associated ancestry cluster had fewer N-insertions in productive TCRs than the approximately 650-donor mean. The classifier was reported to diagnose cytomegalovirus status with high specificity and sensitivity in both the original cohort and the validation cohort. A few of the identified cytomegalovirus-associated TCR beta chains were confirmed in vitro to be specific for cytomegalovirus antigens. The study listed 150 to 200 TCR beta chains as associated with cytomegalovirus. Because HLA typing was missing for some donors at each locus, association tests included only the typed subset. A further reported finding was that TCR beta sequences accurately predicted the HLA-A and HLA-B alleles for most subjects in the first cohort. The authors suggested that the approach could potentially be extended to other disease states and immunological phenotypes. Strong co-occurrence of HLA alleles, especially DR and DQ, made assigning TCR associations to individual alleles difficult. Some IMGT-functional V segments, including TRBV6-2 and TRBV6-3, could not be distinguished by the 87-base-pair reads and were therefore excluded.

For CDR1 and CDR2, the germline V gene lists SGHTA and FQGNSA. The CDR3 covers 11 residues, taking in both the cysteine and the phenylalanine. Only CDR3 DNA remains: 33 bases, in frame from the first base. Trimming removed 5 bases from V and 5 bases from J, leaving 6 bases between the germline ends. The cohort comprised around 690 healthy bone marrow donors. All cohort members were sampled while nominally healthy, although unrecorded immune exposures were likely present. The donor tested CMV seropositive and was one of the 289 seropositive cohort members. Each donor provided a peripheral blood sample, and peripheral blood mononuclear cells were used for TCR beta sequencing. Genomic DNA was extracted from the blood cell samples with the Qiagen DNeasy Blood Extraction Kit. Concerning this clone: Its recognized antigen is unknown. Per-base qualities were not stored, and no clone one base away is much larger.

Library method: the immunoSEQ multiplex PCR assay. For the multiplex PCR, a mixture combining 60 forward primers for TCR Vbeta segments and 13 reverse primers for TCR Jbeta segments was used. A multiplex PCR assay on genomic DNA amplified the CDR3 region of rearranged TCR beta genes. Amplified TCR beta libraries were sequenced as 87-base-pair reads on the Illumina HiSeq System. For the original study's pipeline: In a later analysis, tens of millions of unique TCR beta chains were counted across the roughly 670 repertoires, and approximately 11 million of these chains were shared by at least two donors. To remove PCR and sequencing errors, raw reads were error-corrected and collapsed into unique sequences using a nearest-neighbor algorithm that merged closely related sequences. To assign V, D and J gene segments, CDR3 sequences were aligned to IMGT reference sequences. For a sequence to be retained, a match of at least six nucleotides to both a V gene segment and a J gene segment was required. Rearrangements were called productive when the CDR3 lacked stop codons and stayed in frame with V and J; all others were non-productive. CDR3 was defined by IMGT convention, running from the second conserved V-encoded cysteine to the conserved J-encoded phenylalanine. The earlier analysis of approximately 500 of the donors excluded sequences that lacked an unambiguous match to a single V gene segment. In an earlier analysis of some 590 of the donors, V segments were called functional above 56.7% productive rearrangements and were called segregating when the between-donor standard deviation exceeded 5%. A statistical classification framework was built for diagnosing cytomegalovirus status from the catalog of TCR beta chain sequences. A later analysis assigned V and J genes by comparing TCR nucleotide sequences with IMGT/GENE-DB human TR gene sequences. The TCRdist pipeline was used in a later analysis to assign CDR3 sequences and most-parsimonious VDJ recombination scenarios. A later analysis defined each TCR beta chain by its CDR3 amino acid sequence plus V-gene family, and excluded reads lacking a unique V-gene family. A later analysis removed roughly 590 highly shared, low-generation-probability nucleotide sequences to deal with suspected cross-contamination and a sequencing artifact. In a later analysis, a clonal expansion index was calculated for each public chain from normalized within-repertoire ranks of inferred template counts. In a later analysis, generation probabilities were computed with a VDJ recombination model fitted to out-of-frame rearrangements, and the resulting probabilities were checked against IGoR. In a later analysis, TCR-TCR, TCR-HLA and TCR-CMV co-occurrence was scored with hypergeometric tests, and a repertoire-size bias correction was applied to TCR pairs. In a later analysis, false discovery rates were estimated by permuting HLA or CMV assignments 20 times. In a later analysis, co-occurring TCRs were grouped using DBSCAN, and TCRdist sequence similarity was added for clustering within HLA-allele-positive subsets. Co-occurrence clustering excluded repertoires with fewer than 30,000 or more than 120,000 public chains, plus five with anomalous nucleotide sharing. Entries here come from immuneACCESS through TCRdb and include only in-frame sequences with V and J called. Some clones fail to appear in such tables; in the studies checked, an unresolved V gene covers under half of the shortfall, and the cause of the remainder is unknown. The DNA gave D and trimming, while V, J and clone size come from that table. The sample profile shows roughly 200,000 clones; around 83% of them were found once. The ten biggest clones cover 1.5% to 2% of the sample.

The V gene is TRBV7-2 and the J gene is TRBJ1-1, with an unclear D gene assignment. The clonotype was recovered from a middle-aged man in good health and CMV-seropositive. The sequenced sample was PBMCs. The CDR3 loop reads CASSPGTEAFF. The DNA sequence is given as TGTGCCAGCAGCCCGGGAACTGAAGCTTTCTTT.